These T cell receptor beta chains were read from a single sample in a study of blood T cell repertoires in COVID-19. Assay used: immunoSEQ multiplex PCR; TCRdb lists only in-frame clones, some missing. The sample includes fewer than 200,000 clones, about nine tenths of them seen just once. The sample comprised peripheral blood. All receptors derive from a man aged 18 to 29 who had recovered from COVID-19. Both conserved end residues are part of each CDR3. A D gene is named only where the DNA matches it firmly. The size of a clone is reported for some rows only, either as once, few or many, or as a class for expanded clones.

V gene	J gene	D gene	clone size	CDR3 DNA	CDR3 protein
TRBV7-9	TRBJ1-5	NA	NA	TGTGCCAGCAGCTTAGATGGGCGGGAGAATCAGCCCCAGCATTTT	CASSLDGRENQPQHF
TRBV7-9	TRBJ2-1	NA	few	TGTGCCAGCAGCTTGAGCCACGGACTGCAGTTCTTC	CASSLSHGLQFF
TRBV5-1	TRBJ2-7	TRBD1	NA	TGCGCCAGCAGCCGGGGGACAGGGTCCCACGAGCAGTACTTC	CASSRGTGSHEQYF
TRBV27	TRBJ2-7	TRBD1	once	TGTGCCAGCAGCTCCGCCGGGACAGGGGGAAACGAGCAGTACTTC	CASSSAGTGGNEQYF
TRBV18	TRBJ2-6	TRBD1	NA	TGTGCCAGCTCACCATTTCTTGGACAGGTTTCTGGGGCCAACGTCCTGACTTTC	CASSPFLGQVSGANVLTF
TRBV11-2	TRBJ1-1	NA	NA	TGTGCCAGCAGCTTAGAGGAGTCAGCTTTCTTT	CASSLEESAFF
TRBV6-2/TRBV6-3	TRBJ1-4	NA	NA	TGTGCCAGCAGTTGGGGGCCGAAACTGTTTTTT	CASSWGPKLFF
TRBV7-2	TRBJ1-1	NA	few	TGTGCCAGCAGCTTAGCGGGCGGGTTAGGGACTGAAGCTTTCTTT	CASSLAGGLGTEAFF
TRBV27	TRBJ2-3	NA	NA	TGTGCCAGCAGTTTGAAGCGCACCACAGATACGCAGTATTTT	CASSLKRTTDTQYF
TRBV5-1	TRBJ2-3	NA	NA	TGCGCCAGCAGCCCCACTATGCTGAGCGCAGATACGCAGTATTTT	CASSPTMLSADTQYF
TRBV15	TRBJ2-5	TRBD1	NA	TGTGCCACCAGCAGGAGCCCCGGGACAGGCAAAGAGACCCAGTACTTC	CATSRSPGTGKETQYF
TRBV29-1	TRBJ2-7	NA	NA	TGCAGCGTTGTTGTGAGCTCCTACGAGCAGTACTTC	CSVVVSSYEQYF
TRBV19	TRBJ1-1	TRBD1	few	TGTGCCAGTAGTACTACCTGGACAGGGAACACTGAAGCTTTCTTT	CASSTTWTGNTEAFF
TRBV4-3	TRBJ1-4	TRBD1	once	TGCGCCAGCAGCCAAGATACCGGACAGGGAGGGGGCCCGAATGAAAAACTGTTTTTT	CASSQDTGQGGGPNEKLFF
TRBV13	TRBJ1-2	NA	NA	TGTGCCAGCAGCAGAAGCCGTCCCACGCATGGCTACACCTTC	CASSRSRPTHGYTF
TRBV5-4	TRBJ1-4	NA	once	TGTGCCAGCAGCAAACACAAAGAAAAACTGTTTTTT	CASSKHKEKLFF
TRBV27	TRBJ2-6	NA	NA	TGTGCCAGCAGTCCCAGGTACATCTCTGGGGCCAACGTCCTGACTTTC	CASSPRYISGANVLTF
TRBV28	TRBJ1-1	NA	NA	TGTGCCAGCACCAGCGCAGGGGCCCCCACTGAAGCTTTCTTT	CASTSAGAPTEAFF
TRBV19	TRBJ2-7	TRBD2	NA	TGTGCCAGTACCGCAGGGACTAGCGGATTCGAGCAGTACTTC	CASTAGTSGFEQYF
TRBV7-2	TRBJ1-4	NA	NA	TGTGCCAGCAGGTCCAAGAGATACTCTAATGAAAAACTGTTTTTT	CASRSKRYSNEKLFF
TRBV19	TRBJ2-3	TRBD2	once	TGTGCCAGTAGTATAGGTGGTAGCGGGAGAGCAGATACGCAGTATTTT	CASSIGGSGRADTQYF
TRBV6-2/TRBV6-3	TRBJ2-1	NA	NA	TGTGCCAGCAGTTACCTAGAAAACGGGGATGAGCAGTTCTTC	CASSYLENGDEQFF
TRBV7-2	TRBJ1-1	NA	NA	TGTGCCAGCAGCTTAGGGGGGGACCTAATTGAAGCTTTCTTT	CASSLGGDLIEAFF
TRBV24-1	TRBJ1-1	NA	NA	TGTGCCACCAGGGCGGGCCGGGGGACTGAAGCTTTCTTT	CATRAGRGTEAFF
TRBV9	TRBJ1-1	NA	once	TGTGCCAGCAGACAGATGAACACTGAAGCTTTCTTT	CASRQMNTEAFF
TRBV2	TRBJ2-3	NA	NA	TGTGCCAGCAGTGGAGACATGAGTTGGGATACGCAGTATTTT	CASSGDMSWDTQYF
TRBV28	TRBJ2-2	TRBD2	NA	TGTGCCACCACCGGGACTAGCGGGACTGGGGAGCTGTTTTTT	CATTGTSGTGELFF
TRBV11-3	TRBJ2-7	TRBD1	NA	TGTGCCAGCAGCTTAGGAGGCCAGGGGGCGAGGGAGCAGTACTTC	CASSLGGQGAREQYF
TRBV6-2/TRBV6-3	TRBJ1-1	TRBD1	NA	TGTGCCAGCAGTTGGGGACAGACGAACACTGAAGCTTTCTTT	CASSWGQTNTEAFF
TRBV18	TRBJ1-1	NA	NA	TGTGCCAGCTCACCGGGGAGTTACACTGAAGCTTTCTTT	CASSPGSYTEAFF
TRBV6-6	TRBJ2-1	TRBD2	NA	TGTGCCAGCAGGCCCGGGACTAGCTCCAATGAGCAGTTCTTC	CASRPGTSSNEQFF
TRBV5-4	TRBJ2-2	TRBD1	NA	TGTGCCGATTCACAGGGGCTCACCGGGGAGCTGTTTTTT	CADSQGLTGELFF
TRBV7-9	TRBJ2-5	NA	NA	TGTGCCAGCAGCTTAGCGCGGCTGGGTGGAGAGACCCAGTACTTC	CASSLARLGGETQYF
TRBV5-1	TRBJ1-2	NA	NA	TGCGCCAGCAGCTTTGGCGGTACTAACTATGGCTACACCTTC	CASSFGGTNYGYTF
TRBV10-3	TRBJ1-2	NA	NA	TGTGCCATCAGTGCGGGCAGGGTGGATGGCTACACCTTC	CAISAGRVDGYTF
TRBV29-1	TRBJ1-5	NA	NA	TGCAGCCCCCCCGGGGGGAGCAATCAGCCCCAGCATTTT	CSPPGGSNQPQHF
TRBV9	TRBJ2-7	NA	once	TGTGCCAGCAGCGTAGGGAGTGCGACAGCAGCCTACGAGCAGTACTTC	CASSVGSATAAYEQYF